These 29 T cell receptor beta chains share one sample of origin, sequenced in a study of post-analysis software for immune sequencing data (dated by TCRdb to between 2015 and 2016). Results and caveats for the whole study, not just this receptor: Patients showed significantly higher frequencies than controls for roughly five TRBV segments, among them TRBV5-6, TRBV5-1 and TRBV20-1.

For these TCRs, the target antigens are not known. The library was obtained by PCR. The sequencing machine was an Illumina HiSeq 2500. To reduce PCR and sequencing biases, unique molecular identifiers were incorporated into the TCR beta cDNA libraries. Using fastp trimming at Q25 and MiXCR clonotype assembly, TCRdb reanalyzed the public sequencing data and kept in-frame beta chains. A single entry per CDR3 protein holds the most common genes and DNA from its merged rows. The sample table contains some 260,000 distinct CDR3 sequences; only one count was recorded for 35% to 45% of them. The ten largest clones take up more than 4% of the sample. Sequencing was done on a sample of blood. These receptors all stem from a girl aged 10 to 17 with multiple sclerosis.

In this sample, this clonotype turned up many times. Written as DNA, the CDR3 is TGCGCCAGCAGCTTGGAGGCAGGGGGTCTCTCTGGGGCCAACGTCCTGACTTTC. It codes for CASSLEAGGLSGANVLTF. The gene calls are TRBV5-1 and TRBJ2-6; 7 bases line up with TRBD1. Germline assignment: CDR1 SGHRS and CDR2 YFSETQ. The CDR3 consists of 18 residues. After removal of 0 bases from V and 0 bases from J, the junction contained 6 bases not matched to a gene.

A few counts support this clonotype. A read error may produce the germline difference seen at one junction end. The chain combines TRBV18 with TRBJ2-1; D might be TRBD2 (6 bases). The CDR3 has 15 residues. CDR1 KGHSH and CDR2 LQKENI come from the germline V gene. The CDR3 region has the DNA TGTGCCAGCCCACCTTGGTCGGGAGTGACGAATGAGCAGTTCTTC. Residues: CASPPWSGVTNEQFF.

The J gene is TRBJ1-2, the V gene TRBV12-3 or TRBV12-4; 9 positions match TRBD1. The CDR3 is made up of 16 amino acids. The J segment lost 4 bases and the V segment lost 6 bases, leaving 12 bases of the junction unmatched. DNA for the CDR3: TGTGCCAGCAGCATGGACAGGGGAAGGTACGGCTATGGCTACACCTTC. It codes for CASSMDRGRYGYGYTF.

This CDR3 is CASSLLTEDLGEQYF. DNA of the CDR3: TGCGCCAGCAGCTTGTTGACAGAGGATTTAGGCGAGCAGTACTTC. The rearrangement uses TRBV5-1 and TRBJ2-7; a possible D gene is TRBD1 (5 bases). The CDR3 contains 15 residues. V gave up 1 base and J gave up 6 bases, with 17 bases separating them. Per the germline V gene, CDR1 is SGHRS and CDR2 is YFSETQ.

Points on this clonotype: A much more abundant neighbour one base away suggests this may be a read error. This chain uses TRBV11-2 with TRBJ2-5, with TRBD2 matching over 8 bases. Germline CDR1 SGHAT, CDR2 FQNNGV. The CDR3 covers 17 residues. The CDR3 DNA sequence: TGTGCCAACAGCTTACAACGGGGGGGCCGGGGTCAAGAGACCCAGTACTTC. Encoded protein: CANSLQRGGRGQETQYF. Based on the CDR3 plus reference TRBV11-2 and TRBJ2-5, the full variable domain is EAGVAQSPRYKIIEKRQSVAFWCNPISGHATLYWYQQILGQGPKLLIQFQNNGVVDDSQLPKDRFSAERLKGVDSTLKIQPAKLEDSAVYLCANSLQRGGRGQETQYFGPGTRLLVL.

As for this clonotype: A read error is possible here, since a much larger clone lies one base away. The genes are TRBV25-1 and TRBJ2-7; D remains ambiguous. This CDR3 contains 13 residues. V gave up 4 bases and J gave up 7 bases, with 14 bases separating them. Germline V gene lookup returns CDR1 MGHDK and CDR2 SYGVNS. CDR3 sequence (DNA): TGTGCCAGCAGTGGGGGAAGTCGCGATGAGCAGTACTTC. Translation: CASSGGSRDEQYF.

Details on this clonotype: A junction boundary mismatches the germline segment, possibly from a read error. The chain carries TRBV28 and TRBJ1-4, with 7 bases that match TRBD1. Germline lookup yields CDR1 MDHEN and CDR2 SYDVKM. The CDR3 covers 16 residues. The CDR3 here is CASKTGLGGESENLFF. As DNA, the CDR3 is TGTGCCAGCAAAACGGGGTTAGGGGGCGAGAGTGAAAACCTGTTTTTT.

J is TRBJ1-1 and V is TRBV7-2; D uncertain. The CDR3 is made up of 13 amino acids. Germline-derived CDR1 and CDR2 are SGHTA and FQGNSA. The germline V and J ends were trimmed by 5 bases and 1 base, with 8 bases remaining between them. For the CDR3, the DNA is TGTGCCAGCAGCGTGCAGTCGAACACTGAAGCTTTCTTT. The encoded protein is CASSVQSNTEAFF. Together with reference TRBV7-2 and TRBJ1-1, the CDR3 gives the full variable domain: GAGVSQSPSNKVTEKGKDVELRCDPISGHTALYWYRQSLGQGLEFLIYFQGNSAPDKSGLPSDRFSAERTGGSVSTLTIQRTQQEDSAVYLCASSVQSNTEAFFGQGTRLTVV.

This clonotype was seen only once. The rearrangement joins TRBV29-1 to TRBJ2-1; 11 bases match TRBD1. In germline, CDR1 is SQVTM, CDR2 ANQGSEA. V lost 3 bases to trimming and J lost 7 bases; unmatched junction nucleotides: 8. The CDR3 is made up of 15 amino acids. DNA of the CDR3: TGCAGCGTTGAGACGGACAGGGGGCGCTTAAATGAGCAGTTCTTC. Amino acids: CSVETDRGRLNEQFF.

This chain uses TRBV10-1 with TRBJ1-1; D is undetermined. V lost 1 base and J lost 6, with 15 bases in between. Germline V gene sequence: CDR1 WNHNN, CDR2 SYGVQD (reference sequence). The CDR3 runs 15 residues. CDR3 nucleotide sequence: TGCGCCAGCAGTGAGTTGGAAGGCGGGCTTCCTGAAGCTTTCTTT. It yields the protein CASSELEGGLPEAFF.

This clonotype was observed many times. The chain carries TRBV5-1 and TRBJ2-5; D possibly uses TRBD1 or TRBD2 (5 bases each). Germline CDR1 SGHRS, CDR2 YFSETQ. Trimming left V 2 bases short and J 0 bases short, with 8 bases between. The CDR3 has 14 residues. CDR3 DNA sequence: TGCGCCAGCAGCTTCGGGACGGACCAAGAGACCCAGTACTTC. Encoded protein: CASSFGTDQETQYF.

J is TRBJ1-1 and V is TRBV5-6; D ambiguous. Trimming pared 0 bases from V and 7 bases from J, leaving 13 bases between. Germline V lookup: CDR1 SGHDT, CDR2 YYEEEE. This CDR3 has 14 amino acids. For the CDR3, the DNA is TGTGCCAGCAGCTTGGTAGCGGTCAGCGGTGAAGCTTTCTTT. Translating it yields CASSLVAVSGEAFF.

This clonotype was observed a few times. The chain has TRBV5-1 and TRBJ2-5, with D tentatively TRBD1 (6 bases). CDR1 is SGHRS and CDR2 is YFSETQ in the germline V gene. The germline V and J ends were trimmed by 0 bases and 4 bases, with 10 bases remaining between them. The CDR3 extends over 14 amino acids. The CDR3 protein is CASSLVLGGETQYF. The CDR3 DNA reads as TGCGCCAGCAGCTTGGTCCTAGGGGGAGAGACCCAGTACTTC.

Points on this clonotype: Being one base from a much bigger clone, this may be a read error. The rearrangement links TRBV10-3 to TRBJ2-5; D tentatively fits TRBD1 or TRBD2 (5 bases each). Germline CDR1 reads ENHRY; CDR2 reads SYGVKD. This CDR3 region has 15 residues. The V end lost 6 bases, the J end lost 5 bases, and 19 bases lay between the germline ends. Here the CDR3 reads CAIRPGPLRWETQYF. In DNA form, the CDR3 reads TGTGCCATCAGGCCGGGGCCTCTTAGATGGGAGACCCAGTACTTC.

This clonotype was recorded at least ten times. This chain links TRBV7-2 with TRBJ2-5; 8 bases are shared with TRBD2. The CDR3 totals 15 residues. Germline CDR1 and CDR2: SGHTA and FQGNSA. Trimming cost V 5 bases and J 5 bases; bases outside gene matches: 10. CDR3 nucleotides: TGTGCCAGCAGCCAACAAAGCGGGGGCGGGGAGACCCAGTACTTC. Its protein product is CASSQQSGGGETQYF.

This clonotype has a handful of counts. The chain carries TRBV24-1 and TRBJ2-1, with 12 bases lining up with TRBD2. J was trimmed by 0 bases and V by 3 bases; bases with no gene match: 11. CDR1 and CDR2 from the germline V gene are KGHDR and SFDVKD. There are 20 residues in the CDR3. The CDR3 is CATSDPSLAGGEGSYNEQFF. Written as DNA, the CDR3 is TGTGCCACCAGTGATCCCTCACTAGCGGGGGGCGAGGGCTCCTACAATGAGCAGTTCTTC.

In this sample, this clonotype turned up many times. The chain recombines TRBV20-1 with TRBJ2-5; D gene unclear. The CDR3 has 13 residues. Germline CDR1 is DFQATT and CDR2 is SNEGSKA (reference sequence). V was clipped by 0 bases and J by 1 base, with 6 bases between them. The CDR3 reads CSAREGSQETQYF. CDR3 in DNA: TGCAGTGCTAGAGAAGGCAGCCAAGAGACCCAGTACTTC.

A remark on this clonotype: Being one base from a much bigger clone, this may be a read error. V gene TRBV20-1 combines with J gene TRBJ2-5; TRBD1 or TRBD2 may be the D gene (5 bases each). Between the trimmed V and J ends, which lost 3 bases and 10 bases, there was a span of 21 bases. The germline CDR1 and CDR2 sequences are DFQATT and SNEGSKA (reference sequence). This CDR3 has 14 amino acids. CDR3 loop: CSAREPGPSIRQYF. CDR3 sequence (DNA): TGCAGTGCTAGGGAACCGGGACCCTCAATACGCCAGTACTTC.

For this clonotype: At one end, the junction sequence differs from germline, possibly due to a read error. The CDR3 sequence is CASSLYRTPYEQYF. For the CDR3, the DNA is TGTGCCAGCAGCTTATACAGGACGCCCTACGAGCAGTACTTC. V and J are TRBV28 and TRBJ2-7; possible D gene TRBD1, 5 bases. The CDR3 consists of 14 residues. Germline CDR1 reads MDHEN; CDR2 reads SYDVKM.

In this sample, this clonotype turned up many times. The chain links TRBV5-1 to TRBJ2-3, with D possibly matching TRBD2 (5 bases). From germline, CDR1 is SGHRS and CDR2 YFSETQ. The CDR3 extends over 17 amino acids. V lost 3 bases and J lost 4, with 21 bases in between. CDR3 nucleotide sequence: TGCGCCAGCAGCTCATTGAACCGGGAAAAGAAGTCAGATACGCAGTATTTT. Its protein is CASSSLNREKKSDTQYF. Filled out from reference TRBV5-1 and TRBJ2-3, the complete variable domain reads KAGVTQTPRYLIKTRGQQVTLSCSPISGHRSVSWYQQTPGQGLQFLFEYFSETQRNKGNFPGRFSGRQFSNSRSEMNVSTLELGDSALYLCASSSLNREKKSDTQYFGPGTRLTVL.

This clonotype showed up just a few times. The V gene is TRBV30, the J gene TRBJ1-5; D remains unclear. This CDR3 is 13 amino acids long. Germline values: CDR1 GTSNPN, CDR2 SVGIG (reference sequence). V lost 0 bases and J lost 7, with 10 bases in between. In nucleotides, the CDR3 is TGTGCCTGGAGTGTCAAAGGAGGCCAGCCCCAGCATTTT. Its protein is CAWSVKGGQPQHF.

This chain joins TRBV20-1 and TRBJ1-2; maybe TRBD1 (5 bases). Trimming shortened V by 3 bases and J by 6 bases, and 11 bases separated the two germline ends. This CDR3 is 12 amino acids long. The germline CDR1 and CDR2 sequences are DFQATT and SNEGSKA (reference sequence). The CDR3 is CSARAGSHGYTF. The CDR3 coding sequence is TGCAGTGCTAGGGCAGGGTCCCATGGCTACACCTTC.

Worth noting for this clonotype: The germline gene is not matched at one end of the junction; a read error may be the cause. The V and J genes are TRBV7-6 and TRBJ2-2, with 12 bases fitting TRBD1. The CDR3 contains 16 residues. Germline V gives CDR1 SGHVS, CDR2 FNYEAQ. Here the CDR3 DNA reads TGTGCCAGCGGGCCCGGGACAGGGGGCTCCGGCGGGGAGCGGTTTTTT. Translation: CASGPGTGGSGGERFF.

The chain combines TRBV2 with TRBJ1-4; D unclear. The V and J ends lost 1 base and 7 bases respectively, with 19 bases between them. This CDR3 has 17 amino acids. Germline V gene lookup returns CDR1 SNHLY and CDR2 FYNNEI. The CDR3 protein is CASSEDKIPPFREKLFF. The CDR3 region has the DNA TGTGCCAGCAGTGAAGACAAGATTCCCCCATTTCGTGAAAAACTGTTTTTT.

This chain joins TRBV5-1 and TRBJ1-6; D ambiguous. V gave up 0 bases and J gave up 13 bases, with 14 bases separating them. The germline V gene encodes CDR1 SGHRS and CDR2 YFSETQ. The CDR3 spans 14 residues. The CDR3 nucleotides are TGCGCCAGCAGCTTGGCGCCCTCCAAAGAGCCCCTCCACTTT. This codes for CASSLAPSKEPLHF.

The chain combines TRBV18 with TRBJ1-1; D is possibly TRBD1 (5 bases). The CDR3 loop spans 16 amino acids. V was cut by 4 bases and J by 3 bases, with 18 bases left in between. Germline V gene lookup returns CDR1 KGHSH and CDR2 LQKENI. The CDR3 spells CASSHDMYFRDTEAFF. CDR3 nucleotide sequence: TGTGCCAGCTCACACGACATGTACTTCAGGGACACTGAAGCTTTCTTT.

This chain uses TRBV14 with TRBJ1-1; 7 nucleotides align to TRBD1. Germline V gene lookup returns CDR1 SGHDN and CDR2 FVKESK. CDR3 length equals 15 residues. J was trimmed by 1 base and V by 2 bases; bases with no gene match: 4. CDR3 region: CASSQTGTENTEAFF. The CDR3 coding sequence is TGTGCCAGCAGCCAAACCGGGACAGAGAACACTGAAGCTTTCTTT. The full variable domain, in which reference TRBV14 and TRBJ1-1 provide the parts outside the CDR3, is EAGVTQFPSHSVIEKGQTVTLRCDPISGHDNLYWYRRVMGKEIKFLLHFVKESKQDESGMPNNRFLAERTGGTYSTLKVQPAELEDSGVYFCASSQTGTENTEAFFGQGTRLTVV.

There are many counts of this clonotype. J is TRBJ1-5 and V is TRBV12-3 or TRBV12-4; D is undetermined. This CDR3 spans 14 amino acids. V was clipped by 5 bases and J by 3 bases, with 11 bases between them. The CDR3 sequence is CASSADRINQPQHF. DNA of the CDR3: TGTGCCAGCAGTGCGGACCGAATCAATCAGCCCCAGCATTTT.

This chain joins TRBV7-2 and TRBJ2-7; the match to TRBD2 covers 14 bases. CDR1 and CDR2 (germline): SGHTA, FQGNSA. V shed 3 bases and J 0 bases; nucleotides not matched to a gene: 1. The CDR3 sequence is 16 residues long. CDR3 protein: CASSLGLAGASYEQYF. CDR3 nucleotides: TGTGCCAGCAGCTTGGGACTAGCGGGGGCCTCCTACGAGCAGTACTTC.